This TCR beta chain was documented in a study of cytomegalovirus exposure and HLA in healthy donors. The PCR had 60 Vbeta and 13 Jbeta primers. Profiling relied on immunoSEQ multiplex PCR, and the TCRdb table lists in-frame clones only, not all of them. The sample has about 130,000 clones, around 73% seen once; the top ten hold roughly 10%. The CDR3 length is 14 residues. With 6 bases removed from V and 1 base from J, the gap between germline ends came to 13 bases. The germline V gene has CDR1 SGHTA and CDR2 FQGNSA. This clone was seen once. Specimen: PBMCs. J is TRBJ2-7 and V is TRBV7-2, with TRBD1 as a possible D gene (5 bases). The TCR originated in a man younger than 40 in good health and CMV-seropositive. CDR3 residues: CASSFDRLSYEQYF. The CDR3, as DNA: TGTGCCAGCAGTTTCGACAGACTGTCCTACGAGCAGTACTTC.